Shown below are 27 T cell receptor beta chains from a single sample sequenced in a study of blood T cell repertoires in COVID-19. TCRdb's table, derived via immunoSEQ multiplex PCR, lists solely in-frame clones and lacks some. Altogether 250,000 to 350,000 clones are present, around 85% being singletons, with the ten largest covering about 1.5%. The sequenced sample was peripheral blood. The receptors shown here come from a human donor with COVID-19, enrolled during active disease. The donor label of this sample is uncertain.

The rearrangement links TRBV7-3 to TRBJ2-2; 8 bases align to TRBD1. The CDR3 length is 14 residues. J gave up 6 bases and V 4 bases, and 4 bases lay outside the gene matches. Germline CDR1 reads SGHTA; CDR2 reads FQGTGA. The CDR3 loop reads CASSSDREAGELFF. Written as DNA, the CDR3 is TGTGCCAGCAGCTCGGACAGGGAGGCCGGGGAGCTGTTTTTT.

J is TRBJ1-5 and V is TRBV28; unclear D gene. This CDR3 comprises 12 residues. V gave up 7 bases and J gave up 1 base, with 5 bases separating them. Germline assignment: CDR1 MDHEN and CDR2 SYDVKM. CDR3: CASNGSNQPQHF. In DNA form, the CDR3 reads TGTGCCAGCAATGGCAGCAATCAGCCCCAGCATTTT.

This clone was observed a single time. In nucleotides, the CDR3 is TGTGCCAGCAGCGTCGTGACAGAAATGAACACTGAAGCTTTCTTT. It codes for CASSVVTEMNTEAFF. The chain uses TRBV9 and TRBJ1-1; weak D call: TRBD1 (5 bases). V was cut by 2 bases and J by 0 bases, with 11 bases left in between. Germline values: CDR1 SGDLS, CDR2 YYNGEE. The CDR3 runs 15 residues. Based on the CDR3 plus reference TRBV9 and TRBJ1-1, the full variable domain is DSGVTQTPKHLITATGQRVTLRCSPRSGDLSVYWYQQSLDQGLQFLIQYYNGEERAKGNILERFSAQQFPDLHSELNLSSLELGDSALYFCASSVVTEMNTEAFFGQGTRLTVV.

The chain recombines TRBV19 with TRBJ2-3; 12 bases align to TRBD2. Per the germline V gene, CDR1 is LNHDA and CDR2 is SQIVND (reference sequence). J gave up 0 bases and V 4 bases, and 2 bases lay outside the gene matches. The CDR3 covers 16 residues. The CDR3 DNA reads TGTGCCAGTAGTACCGGACTAGCGGGAAGCACAGATACGCAGTATTTT. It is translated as CASSTGLAGSTDTQYF.

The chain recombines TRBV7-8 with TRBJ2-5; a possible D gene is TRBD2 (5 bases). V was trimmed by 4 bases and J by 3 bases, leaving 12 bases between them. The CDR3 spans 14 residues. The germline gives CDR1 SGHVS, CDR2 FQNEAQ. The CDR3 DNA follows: TGTGCCAGCAGCTCTCGGACTGGAGAAGAGACCCAGTACTTC. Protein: CASSSRTGEETQYF.

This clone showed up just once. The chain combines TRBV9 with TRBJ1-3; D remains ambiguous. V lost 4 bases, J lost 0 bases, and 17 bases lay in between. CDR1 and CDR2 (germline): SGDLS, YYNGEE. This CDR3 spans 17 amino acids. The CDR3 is CASSRTAQGVSGNTIYF. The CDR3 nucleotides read TGTGCCAGCAGCCGAACCGCCCAAGGAGTCTCTGGAAACACCATATATTTT.

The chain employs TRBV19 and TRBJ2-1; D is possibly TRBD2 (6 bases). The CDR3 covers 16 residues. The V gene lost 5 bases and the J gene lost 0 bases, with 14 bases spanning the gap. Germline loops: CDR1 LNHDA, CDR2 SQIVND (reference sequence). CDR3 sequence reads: CASSGRDGSSYNEQFF. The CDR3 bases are TGTGCCAGTAGTGGGCGGGACGGCAGCTCCTACAATGAGCAGTTCTTC.

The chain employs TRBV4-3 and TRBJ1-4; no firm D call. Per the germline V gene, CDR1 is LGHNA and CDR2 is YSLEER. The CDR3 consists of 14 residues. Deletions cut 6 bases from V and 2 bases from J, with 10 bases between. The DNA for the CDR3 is TGCGCCAGCAGTGAGGGTCCGACTAATGAAAAACTGTTTTTT. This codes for CASSEGPTNEKLFF.

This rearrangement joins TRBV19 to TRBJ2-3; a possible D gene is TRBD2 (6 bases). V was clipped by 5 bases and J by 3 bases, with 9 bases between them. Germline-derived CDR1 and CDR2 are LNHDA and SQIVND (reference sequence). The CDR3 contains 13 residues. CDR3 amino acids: CASSLALTDTQYF. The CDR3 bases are TGTGCCAGTAGTCTAGCGCTAACAGATACGCAGTATTTT.

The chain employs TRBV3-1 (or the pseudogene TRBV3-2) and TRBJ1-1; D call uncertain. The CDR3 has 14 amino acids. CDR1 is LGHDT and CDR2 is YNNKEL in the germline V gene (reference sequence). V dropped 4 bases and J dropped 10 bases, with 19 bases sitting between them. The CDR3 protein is CASSRGSSTKLAFF. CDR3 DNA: TGTGCCAGCAGCCGAGGCTCATCAACTAAATTAGCTTTCTTT.

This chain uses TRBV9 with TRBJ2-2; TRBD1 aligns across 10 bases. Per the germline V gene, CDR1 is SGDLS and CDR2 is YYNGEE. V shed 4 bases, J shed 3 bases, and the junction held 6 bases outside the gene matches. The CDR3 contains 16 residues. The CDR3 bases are TGTGCCAGCAGCCCCCGGACAGGGGGGGACACCGGGGAGCTGTTTTTT. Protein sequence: CASSPRTGGDTGELFF.

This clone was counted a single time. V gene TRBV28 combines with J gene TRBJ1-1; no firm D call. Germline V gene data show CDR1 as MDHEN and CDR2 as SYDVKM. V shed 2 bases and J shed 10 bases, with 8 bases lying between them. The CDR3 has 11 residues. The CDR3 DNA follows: TGTGCCAGCAGTTTAACTTGGAGAGCTTTCTTT. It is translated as CASSLTWRAFF.

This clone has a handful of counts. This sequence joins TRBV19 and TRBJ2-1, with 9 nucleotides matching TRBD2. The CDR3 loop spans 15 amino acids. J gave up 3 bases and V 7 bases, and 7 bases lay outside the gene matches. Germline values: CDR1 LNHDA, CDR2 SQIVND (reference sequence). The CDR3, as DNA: TGTGCCAGTAAGAGTAGCGGGAGTATCTACAATGAGCAGTTCTTC. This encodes CASKSSGSIYNEQFF.

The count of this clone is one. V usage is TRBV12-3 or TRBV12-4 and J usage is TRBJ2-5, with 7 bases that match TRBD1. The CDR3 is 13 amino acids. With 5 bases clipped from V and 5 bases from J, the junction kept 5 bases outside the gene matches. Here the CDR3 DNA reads TGTGCCAGCAGTGAGGGGGCGCGGGAGACCCAGTACTTC. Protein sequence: CASSEGARETQYF.

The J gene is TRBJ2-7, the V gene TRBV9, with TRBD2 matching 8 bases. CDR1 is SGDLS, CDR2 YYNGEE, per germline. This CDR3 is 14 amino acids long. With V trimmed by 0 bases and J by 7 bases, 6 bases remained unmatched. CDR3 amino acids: CASSVVSGSEEQYF. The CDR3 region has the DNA TGTGCCAGCAGCGTAGTCAGCGGGAGCGAAGAGCAGTACTTC.

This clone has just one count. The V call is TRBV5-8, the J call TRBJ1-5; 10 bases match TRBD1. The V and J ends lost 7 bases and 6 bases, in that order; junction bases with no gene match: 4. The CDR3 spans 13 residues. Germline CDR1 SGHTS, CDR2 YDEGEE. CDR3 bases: TGTGCCAGCGGACAGGGGGTTACTCAGCCCCAGCATTTT. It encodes CASGQGVTQPQHF.

CDR3 sequence (DNA): TGTGCCAGCAGCCAAGGACTAGCGGTGAGCACAGATACGCAGTATTTT. Amino acid sequence: CASSQGLAVSTDTQYF. The V and J genes are TRBV11-3 and TRBJ2-3, with 10 bases identical to TRBD2. This CDR3 region has 16 residues. Germline V gives CDR1 SGHNT, CDR2 YENEEA. V lost 5 bases to trimming and J lost 0 bases; unmatched junction nucleotides: 5.

The CDR3 loop reads CASSSQAAAGAGETQYF. The CDR3 DNA sequence: TGTGCCAGCAGCTCCCAGGCGGCAGCGGGAGCCGGAGAGACCCAGTACTTC. The chain links TRBV7-9 to TRBJ2-5; 8 bases are shared with TRBD2. V gave up 4 bases and J gave up 4 bases; unmatched junction bases: 14. Germline loops: CDR1 SEHNR, CDR2 FQNEAQ (reference sequence). The CDR3 totals 17 residues.

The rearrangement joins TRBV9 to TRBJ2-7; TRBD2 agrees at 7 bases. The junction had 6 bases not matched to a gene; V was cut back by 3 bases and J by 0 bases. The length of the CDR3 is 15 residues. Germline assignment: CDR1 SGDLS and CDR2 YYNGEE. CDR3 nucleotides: TGTGCCAGCAGCGAAAGGGGCGGGAGCTCCTACGAGCAGTACTTC. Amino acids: CASSERGGSSYEQYF.

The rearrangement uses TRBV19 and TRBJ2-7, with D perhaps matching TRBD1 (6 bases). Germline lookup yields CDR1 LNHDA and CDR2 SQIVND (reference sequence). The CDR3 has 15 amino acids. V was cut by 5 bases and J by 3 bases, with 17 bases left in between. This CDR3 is CASSSQYREFYEQYF. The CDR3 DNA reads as TGTGCCAGTAGTTCCCAATACAGGGAATTCTACGAGCAGTACTTC.

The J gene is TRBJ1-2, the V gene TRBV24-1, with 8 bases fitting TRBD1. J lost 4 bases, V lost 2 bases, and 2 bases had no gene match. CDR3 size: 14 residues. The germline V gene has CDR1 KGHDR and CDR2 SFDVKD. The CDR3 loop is CATSDSDRGYGYTF. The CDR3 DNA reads TGTGCCACCAGTGATTCTGACAGGGGCTATGGCTACACCTTC.

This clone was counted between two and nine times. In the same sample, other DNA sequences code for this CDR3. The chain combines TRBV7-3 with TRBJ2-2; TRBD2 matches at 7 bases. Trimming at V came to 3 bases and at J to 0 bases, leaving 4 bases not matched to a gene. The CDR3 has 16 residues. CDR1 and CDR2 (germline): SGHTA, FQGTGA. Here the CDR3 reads CASSFLAGANTGELFF. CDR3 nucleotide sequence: TGTGCCAGCAGCTTCCTTGCGGGAGCGAACACCGGGGAGCTGTTTTTT.

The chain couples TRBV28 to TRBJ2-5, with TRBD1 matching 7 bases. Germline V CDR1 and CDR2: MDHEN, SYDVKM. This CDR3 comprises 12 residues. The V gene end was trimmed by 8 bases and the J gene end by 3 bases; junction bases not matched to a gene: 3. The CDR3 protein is CASYGTEETQYF. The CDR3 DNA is TGTGCCAGCTACGGGACAGAAGAGACCCAGTACTTC.

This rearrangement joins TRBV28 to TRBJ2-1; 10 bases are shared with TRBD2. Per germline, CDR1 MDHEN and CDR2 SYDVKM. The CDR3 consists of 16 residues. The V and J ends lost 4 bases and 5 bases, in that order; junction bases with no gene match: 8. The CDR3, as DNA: TGTGCCAGCAGTTCCCCTAGCGGGAGCGCAAACAATGAGCAGTTCTTC. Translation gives CASSSPSGSANNEQFF. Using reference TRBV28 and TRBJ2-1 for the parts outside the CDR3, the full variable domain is DVKVTQSSRYLVKRTGEKVFLECVQDMDHENMFWYRQDPGLGLRLIYFSYDVKMKEKGDIPEGYSVSREKKERFSLILESASTNQTSMYLCASSSPSGSANNEQFFGPGTRLTVL.

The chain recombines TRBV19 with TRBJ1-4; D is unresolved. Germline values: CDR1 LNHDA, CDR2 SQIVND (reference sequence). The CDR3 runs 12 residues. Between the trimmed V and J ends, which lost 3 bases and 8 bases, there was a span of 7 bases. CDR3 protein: CASSISREKLFF. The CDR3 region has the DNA TGTGCCAGTAGTATTTCGCGGGAAAAACTGTTTTTT.

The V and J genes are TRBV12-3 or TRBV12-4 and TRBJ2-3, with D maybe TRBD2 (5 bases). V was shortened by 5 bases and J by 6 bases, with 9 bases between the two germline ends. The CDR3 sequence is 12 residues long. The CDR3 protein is CASSPGSDTQYF. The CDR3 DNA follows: TGTGCCAGCAGTCCGGGGTCCGATACGCAGTATTTT.

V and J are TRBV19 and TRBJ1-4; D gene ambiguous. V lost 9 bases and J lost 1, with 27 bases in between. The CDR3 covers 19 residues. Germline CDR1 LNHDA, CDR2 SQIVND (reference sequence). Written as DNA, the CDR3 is TGTGCCAGCCTCCCCCGGTGGGGAGCCCCTGGAGGAACTAATGAAAAACTGTTTTTT. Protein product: CASLPRWGAPGGTNEKLFF.